This is a list of T cell receptor beta chains from one sample in a study of identical twins. TCRdb re-analysed the 5' RACE reads in MiXCR, keeping a single row per CDR3 protein. The table lists a few hundred thousand distinct CDR3 sequences, around a sixth of them singletons. The sequenced sample consisted of naive T cells sorted from blood. The receptors come from a man between 50 and 59 years old in good health. Each CDR3 is given without its conserved first and last residue.

v_gene: TRBV14
CDR3aa: ASSGYRGITDTQY

v_gene: TRBV6-2/TRBV6-3
CDR3aa: ASKSSSSYNEQF

v_gene: TRBV12-3/TRBV12-4
CDR3aa: ASRYRNQETQY

v_gene: TRBV7-2
CDR3aa: ASSLEAHSYNEQF

v_gene: TRBV7-2
CDR3aa: ASSLDGSGIYEQY

v_gene: TRBV6-5
CDR3aa: ASSYHRIYMSSGNTIY

v_gene: TRBV30
CDR3aa: AWSVLGGSPKETQY

v_gene: TRBV12-3/TRBV12-4
CDR3aa: ASRGTGTFSYEQY

v_gene: TRBV5-1
CDR3aa: ASSRSGSLPEQY

v_gene: TRBV20-1
CDR3aa: SARRGVGNTIY

v_gene: TRBV20-1
CDR3aa: SGGGRDRNIQY

v_gene: TRBV7-8
CDR3aa: ASSKDHSPYEQY

v_gene: TRBV15
CDR3aa: ATSPLARAHEQF

v_gene: TRBV7-3
CDR3aa: ASSFRYQETQY

v_gene: TRBV10-3
CDR3aa: AISESGQEGQPQH

v_gene: TRBV20-1
CDR3aa: SASRGQVSSGNTIY

v_gene: TRBV20-1
CDR3aa: SAPKTGRTEAF

v_gene: TRBV5-5
CDR3aa: ASSLEASGSYGYT

v_gene: TRBV28
CDR3aa: ASRGLPGQSSYNSPLH

v_gene: TRBV12-3/TRBV12-4
CDR3aa: ASSFGGQLNQPQH

v_gene: TRBV5-6
CDR3aa: ASSSTGQGYYGYT

v_gene: TRBV19
CDR3aa: ASSQYLYRVSGANVLT

v_gene: TRBV20-1
CDR3aa: SARDPGGRAYEQY

v_gene: TRBV10-3
CDR3aa: AISPGQGVRDTQY

v_gene: TRBV10-2
CDR3aa: ASRFGQAHTEAF